Listed below are T cell receptor beta chains from one sample, sequenced in a study of blood T cell repertoires in COVID-19. Using immunoSEQ multiplex PCR, the repertoire was profiled, and TCRdb retains in-frame clones only, with some absent. The sample consists of around 140,000 clones, roughly 91% of them appearing once. Sequencing used peripheral blood. Every receptor here comes from a man aged 50-59 years with active or convalescent COVID-19. Both conserved end residues are part of each CDR3. D genes are given only for firm matches. Not every row has a clone size; where given, it reads once, few, many or a size class.

j_call: TRBJ2-7
d_call: TRBD2
v_call: TRBV3-1/TRBV3-2
clone_size: .
cdr3_nt: TGTGCCAGCAGTGATGGACTAGCCGTCTCTTACTTC
cdr3_aa: CASSDGLAVSYF

j_call: TRBJ1-2
d_call: .
v_call: TRBV10-1
clone_size: .
cdr3_nt: TGCGCCAGCAGTGAACATCCCACCGGCGGGTATGGCTACACCTTC
cdr3_aa: CASSEHPTGGYGYTF

j_call: TRBJ2-3
d_call: TRBD2
v_call: TRBV6-6
clone_size: .
cdr3_nt: TGTGCCAGCAGTGGTAGCGGGGGGGCGCTCACAGATACGCAGTATTTT
cdr3_aa: CASSGSGGALTDTQYF

j_call: TRBJ2-2
d_call: TRBD2
v_call: TRBV5-1
clone_size: .
cdr3_nt: TGCGCCAGCACTTTGGGCGGGAGCCAAACCGGGGAGCTGTTTTTT
cdr3_aa: CASTLGGSQTGELFF

j_call: TRBJ1-6
d_call: .
v_call: TRBV7-2
clone_size: .
cdr3_nt: TGTGCCAGCAGCTTAGTTGGCAGGGCTGTCTATAATTCACCCCTCCACTTT
cdr3_aa: CASSLVGRAVYNSPLHF

j_call: TRBJ1-2
d_call: .
v_call: TRBV18
clone_size: .
cdr3_nt: TGTGCCAGCTCCCCGGGGGGGCTAGGCTACACCTTC
cdr3_aa: CASSPGGLGYTF

j_call: TRBJ2-5
d_call: .
v_call: TRBV27
clone_size: .
cdr3_nt: TGTGCCAGTCAGGTGGCGGGCATGGAGACCCAGTACTTC
cdr3_aa: CASQVAGMETQYF

j_call: TRBJ2-3
d_call: TRBD1
v_call: TRBV7-9
clone_size: .
cdr3_nt: TGTGCCAGCAGCTTAGGGACAGGTAGATTCGCAGATACGCAGTATTTT
cdr3_aa: CASSLGTGRFADTQYF

j_call: TRBJ1-4
d_call: .
v_call: TRBV6-5
clone_size: .
cdr3_nt: TGTGCCAGCAGTTACTCGACAGTTAATGAAAAACTGTTTTTT
cdr3_aa: CASSYSTVNEKLFF

j_call: TRBJ2-5
d_call: .
v_call: TRBV18
clone_size: .
cdr3_nt: TGTGCCAGCTCCCGACAGAGATCGCAAGAGACCCAGTACTTC
cdr3_aa: CASSRQRSQETQYF

j_call: TRBJ1-1
d_call: .
v_call: TRBV19
clone_size: .
cdr3_nt: TGTGCCAGTAGCACTAAACAGGTTATGAACACTGAAGCTTTCTTT
cdr3_aa: CASSTKQVMNTEAFF

j_call: TRBJ1-2
d_call: .
v_call: TRBV3-1/TRBV3-2
clone_size: .
cdr3_nt: TGTGCCAGCAGCCAGAACAGGGATTCGTATGGCTACACCTTC
cdr3_aa: CASSQNRDSYGYTF

j_call: TRBJ1-2
d_call: TRBD1
v_call: TRBV30
clone_size: .
cdr3_nt: TGTGCCTGGAAGGGACAGGGTTCCTATGGCTACACCTTC
cdr3_aa: CAWKGQGSYGYTF

j_call: TRBJ2-3
d_call: .
v_call: TRBV18
clone_size: .
cdr3_nt: TGTGCCAGCTCACCTGCCAGGGGAAGGACAGATACGCAGTATTTT
cdr3_aa: CASSPARGRTDTQYF

j_call: TRBJ2-1
d_call: TRBD2
v_call: TRBV5-1
clone_size: .
cdr3_nt: TGCGCCAGCAGCTTGGGGGGGACTAGCGGTTACAATGAGCAGTTCTTC
cdr3_aa: CASSLGGTSGYNEQFF

j_call: TRBJ2-7
d_call: .
v_call: TRBV28
clone_size: .
cdr3_nt: TGTGCCAGCAGTTTGACAGCATACGAGCAGTACTTC
cdr3_aa: CASSLTAYEQYF

j_call: TRBJ2-1
d_call: .
v_call: TRBV5-4
clone_size: once
cdr3_nt: TGTGCCAGCAGCCCGACAGATTACAATGAGCAGTTCTTC
cdr3_aa: CASSPTDYNEQFF

j_call: TRBJ1-5
d_call: .
v_call: TRBV24-1
clone_size: .
cdr3_nt: TGTGCCACCAGTGACCTGAATCAGCCCCAGCATTTT
cdr3_aa: CATSDLNQPQHF

j_call: TRBJ1-5
d_call: .
v_call: TRBV28
clone_size: .
cdr3_nt: TGTGCCAGCAGTCTCCCCCCCCTGGGCAGTATCGATAGCAATCAGCCCCAGCATTTT
cdr3_aa: CASSLPPLGSIDSNQPQHF

j_call: TRBJ2-1
d_call: .
v_call: TRBV11-2
clone_size: .
cdr3_nt: TGTGCCAGCAGCTCCAACCAGGGCTCCTACAATGAGCAGTTCTTC
cdr3_aa: CASSSNQGSYNEQFF

j_call: TRBJ2-7
d_call: .
v_call: TRBV11-1
clone_size: few
cdr3_nt: TGTGCCAGCAGCTTAGCTAGCGCCTACGAGCAGTACTTC
cdr3_aa: CASSLASAYEQYF

j_call: TRBJ2-7
d_call: .
v_call: TRBV14
clone_size: .
cdr3_nt: TGTGCCAGCAGCCAAGATAGGACACACTACTACGAGCAGTACTTC
cdr3_aa: CASSQDRTHYYEQYF

j_call: TRBJ2-7
d_call: TRBD1
v_call: TRBV2
clone_size: .
cdr3_nt: TGTGCCAGTGGGCGGGACAGGGGGTTCTACGAGCAGTACTTC
cdr3_aa: CASGRDRGFYEQYF

j_call: TRBJ2-7
d_call: .
v_call: TRBV27
clone_size: .
cdr3_nt: TGTGCCAACCCCATTAGGGGCCACGAGCAGTACTTC
cdr3_aa: CANPIRGHEQYF

j_call: TRBJ1-1
d_call: TRBD1
v_call: TRBV7-2
clone_size: .
cdr3_nt: TGTGCCAGCAGCTTAGTTCGAACGGGACAGGGGGCTGAAGCTTTCTTT
cdr3_aa: CASSLVRTGQGAEAFF

j_call: TRBJ1-3
d_call: .
v_call: TRBV18
clone_size: .
cdr3_nt: TGTGCCAGCTCACCACCCCCCGGCTCTGGAAACACCATATATTTT
cdr3_aa: CASSPPPGSGNTIYF

j_call: TRBJ2-2
d_call: .
v_call: TRBV6-5
clone_size: .
cdr3_nt: TGTGCCAGCAGTTTAGGGGGATTCACCGGGGAGCTGTTTTTT
cdr3_aa: CASSLGGFTGELFF

j_call: TRBJ1-2
d_call: TRBD1
v_call: TRBV5-1
clone_size: once
cdr3_nt: TGCGCCAGCAGCGGGGGGACAGTTAACTATGGCTACACCTTC
cdr3_aa: CASSGGTVNYGYTF

j_call: TRBJ1-4
d_call: .
v_call: TRBV5-1
clone_size: .
cdr3_nt: TGCGCCAGCAGCCCGACGGGGGCAACTAATGAAAAACTGTTTTTT
cdr3_aa: CASSPTGATNEKLFF

j_call: TRBJ2-6
d_call: .
v_call: TRBV2
clone_size: .
cdr3_nt: TGTGCCAGCAGTGCGTTAATCTCTGGGGCCAACGTCCTGACTTTC
cdr3_aa: CASSALISGANVLTF

j_call: TRBJ2-6
d_call: .
v_call: TRBV6-5
clone_size: .
cdr3_nt: TGTGCCAGCAGTACCGTGTTTGGCGGGGCCAACGTCCTGACTTTC
cdr3_aa: CASSTVFGGANVLTF

j_call: TRBJ1-6
d_call: .
v_call: TRBV6-1
clone_size: many
cdr3_nt: TGTGCCAGCAGTGAAGCCGGTGGGGGCCGTAATTCACCCCTCCACTTT
cdr3_aa: CASSEAGGGRNSPLHF

j_call: TRBJ1-1
d_call: .
v_call: TRBV21-1
clone_size: .
cdr3_nt: TGTGCCAGCAGCACCTCGGGGACTGAAGCTTTCTTT
cdr3_aa: CASSTSGTEAFF

j_call: TRBJ2-1
d_call: TRBD1
v_call: TRBV6-6
clone_size: .
cdr3_nt: TGTGCCAGCAGGGGGGGACAGGGGGGCAATGAGCAGTTCTTC
cdr3_aa: CASRGGQGGNEQFF

j_call: TRBJ2-7
d_call: TRBD1
v_call: TRBV27
clone_size: once
cdr3_nt: TGTGCCAGCAGCAGGGGGACAGGGGATTCCTACGAGCAGTACTTC
cdr3_aa: CASSRGTGDSYEQYF

j_call: TRBJ1-1
d_call: .
v_call: TRBV6-6
clone_size: once
cdr3_nt: TGTGCCAGCAGTTACAACCGGGACACTGAAGCTTTCTTT
cdr3_aa: CASSYNRDTEAFF

j_call: TRBJ1-4
d_call: TRBD1
v_call: TRBV29-1
clone_size: .
cdr3_nt: TGCAGCGTACAACAGGGGCCTAGGGAAAAACTGTTTTTT
cdr3_aa: CSVQQGPREKLFF

j_call: TRBJ1-2
d_call: TRBD1
v_call: TRBV6-5
clone_size: .
cdr3_nt: TGTGCCAGCAGTTACTCCTGGACAGGGGGCGATGGCTACACCTTC
cdr3_aa: CASSYSWTGGDGYTF

j_call: TRBJ2-5
d_call: .
v_call: TRBV5-4
clone_size: .
cdr3_nt: TGTGCCAGCAGCTCGGGGATCGGGGAAGAGACCCAGTACTTC
cdr3_aa: CASSSGIGEETQYF

j_call: TRBJ2-7
d_call: .
v_call: TRBV29-1
clone_size: .
cdr3_nt: TGCAGCGTGTCACAGGGTCGCTCCTACGAGCAGTACTTC
cdr3_aa: CSVSQGRSYEQYF

j_call: TRBJ2-7
d_call: .
v_call: TRBV2
clone_size: once
cdr3_nt: TGTGCCAGCAGTGGTCAGGGCTACGAGCAGTACTTC
cdr3_aa: CASSGQGYEQYF